This T cell receptor beta chain appears in the sequencing data of a study of neoadjuvant anti-PD-1 for oral cavity cancer. Sample time point: after neoadjuvant nivolumab, at surgical resection. Sequenced by immunoSEQ multiplex PCR; TCRdb stores in-frame clones only, minus some. The sample lists about 9,800 clones; around 64% were seen once. The CDR3 consists of 14 residues. Germline V lookup: CDR1 SGHAT, CDR2 FQNNGV. V was pared by 1 base and J by 8 bases, with 14 bases between. The material was PBMCs, obtained after nivolumab (anti-PD-1) treatment. The source is a person aged 35 to 85 with oral cavity squamous cell carcinoma. The chain carries TRBV11-2 and TRBJ1-2, with D maybe TRBD1 (5 bases). Here the CDR3 DNA reads TGTGCCAGCAGCTTAGGAGCAGGGTCCTACGGCTACACCTTC. This codes for CASSLGAGSYGYTF. Filled out from reference TRBV11-2 and TRBJ1-2, the complete variable domain reads EAGVAQSPRYKIIEKRQSVAFWCNPISGHATLYWYQQILGQGPKLLIQFQNNGVVDDSQLPKDRFSAERLKGVDSTLKIQPAKLEDSAVYLCASSLGAGSYGYTFGSGTRLTVV.